A single sample gave rise to the 13 T cell receptor beta chains below, sequenced in a study of blood T cell repertoires in COVID-19. Assay: immunoSEQ multiplex PCR; the TCRdb copy retains only in-frame clones and omits some. Found here are a few hundred thousand clones, almost 90% of them singletons; the top ten hold under 1.2%. Sequencing input: PBMCs or T cells enriched from blood (not recorded which). The receptor set was obtained from a woman aged 25 to 39 who had been exposed to COVID-19.

The genes are TRBV18 and TRBJ1-6; D unresolved. The germline gives CDR1 KGHSH, CDR2 LQKENI. The CDR3 has 17 residues. V gave up 3 bases and J gave up 4 bases, with 16 bases separating them. CDR3 amino acids: CASSPFPLRGYNSPLHF. The CDR3 coding sequence is TGTGCCAGCTCACCGTTTCCCCTGCGGGGATATAATTCACCCCTCCACTTT.

J is TRBJ2-5 and V is TRBV24-1, with 8 bases aligning to TRBD2. CDR3 length equals 15 residues. The V segment lost 3 bases and the J segment 5 bases; nucleotides outside the gene matches: 7. Germline V lookup: CDR1 KGHDR, CDR2 SFDVKD. The CDR3, as DNA: TGTGCCACCAGTGATCCCAAGCGGGGGAAGGAGACCCAGTACTTC. It specifies CATSDPKRGKETQYF.

The gene calls are TRBV7-9 and TRBJ2-7; TRBD2 is a possible D gene (6 bases). The CDR3 has 15 amino acids. Germline loops: CDR1 SEHNR, CDR2 FQNEAQ (reference sequence). The V gene lost 3 bases and the J gene lost 0 bases, with 12 bases spanning the gap. CDR3 sequence reads: CASSFGGTDSYEQYF. The CDR3 DNA follows: TGTGCCAGCAGCTTTGGAGGGACCGACTCCTACGAGCAGTACTTC.

This chain links TRBV5-1 with TRBJ2-1; TRBD1 agrees at 8 bases. The germline V gene has CDR1 SGHRS and CDR2 YFSETQ. The V and J ends lost 5 bases and 12 bases, in that order; junction bases with no gene match: 4. The CDR3 runs 11 residues. The CDR3 DNA reads as TGCGCCAGCAGACAACAGGGGGGGCAGTTCTTC. Encoded protein: CASRQQGGQFF.

The CDR3 sequence is CASSFRTGSRDEQYF. CDR3 DNA: TGTGCCAGCAGTTTTCGGACAGGGTCAAGGGACGAGCAGTACTTC. The chain joins TRBV28 to TRBJ2-7; 8 bases map to TRBD1. Losses at the gene ends were 3 bases for V and 5 bases for J; bases not matched to a gene: 9. Germline lookup yields CDR1 MDHEN and CDR2 SYDVKM. The CDR3 extends over 15 amino acids.

The chain has TRBV5-6 and TRBJ2-4, with TRBD1 identical over 10 bases. CDR3 length equals 17 residues. J lost 2 bases, V lost 4 bases, and 9 bases had no gene match. The germline CDR1 and CDR2 sequences are SGHDT and YYEEEE. This chain's CDR3 is CASSPAPGQGTKNIQYF. The CDR3 DNA follows: TGTGCCAGCAGCCCGGCCCCGGGACAGGGGACCAAAAACATTCAGTACTTC.

V and J are TRBV2 and TRBJ2-7; the match to TRBD1 covers 7 bases. Germline-derived CDR1 and CDR2 are SNHLY and FYNNEI. V was pared by 7 bases and J by 7 bases, with 16 bases of the junction left unmatched. The CDR3 has 15 residues. The CDR3 protein is CASMPLDRTSLEQYF. The CDR3 nucleotides are TGTGCCAGCATGCCTTTGGACAGGACGTCCCTTGAGCAGTACTTC.

This sequence joins TRBV7-3 and TRBJ2-1; 12 positions agree with TRBD2. This CDR3 spans 15 amino acids. Per germline, CDR1 SGHTA and CDR2 FQGTGA. Trimming cost V 5 bases and J 10 bases; bases outside gene matches: 9. The CDR3 DNA sequence: TGTGCCAGCAGCCAAGGACTAGCGGGATATGGCGAGCAGTTCTTC. It specifies CASSQGLAGYGEQFF.

The gene calls are TRBV19 and TRBJ2-2, with 7 bases identical to TRBD2. The germline V gene has CDR1 LNHDA and CDR2 SQIVND (reference sequence). V shed 7 bases and J 4 bases; nucleotides not matched to a gene: 6. This CDR3 spans 14 amino acids. The CDR3 region has the DNA TGTGCCAGTACGAGGACTAGAAGCACCGGGGAGCTGTTTTTT. Amino acids: CASTRTRSTGELFF.

The chain is built from TRBV28 and TRBJ2-7; maybe TRBD1 (6 bases). The V gene lost 3 bases and the J gene lost 2 bases, with 8 bases spanning the gap. Germline CDR1 MDHEN, CDR2 SYDVKM. The CDR3 spans 13 residues. The CDR3 spells CASSLPGAYEQYF. The CDR3 DNA reads TGTGCCAGCAGTTTGCCAGGGGCCTACGAGCAGTACTTC. Using reference TRBV28 and TRBJ2-7 for the parts outside the CDR3, the full variable domain is DVKVTQSSRYLVKRTGEKVFLECVQDMDHENMFWYRQDPGLGLRLIYFSYDVKMKEKGDIPEGYSVSREKKERFSLILESASTNQTSMYLCASSLPGAYEQYFGPGTRLTVT.

V and J are TRBV10-1 and TRBJ2-1; TRBD1 is a possible D gene (6 bases). Trimming shortened V by 5 bases and J by 2 bases, and 13 bases separated the two germline ends. The CDR3 runs to 15 residues. The germline gives CDR1 WNHNN, CDR2 SYGVQD (reference sequence). This CDR3 reads CASSYNRDPYNEQFF. DNA of the CDR3: TGCGCCAGCAGTTACAACAGGGACCCCTACAATGAGCAGTTCTTC.

This clone was seen only once. The genes are TRBV14 and TRBJ1-2; D call uncertain. CDR1 is SGHDN, CDR2 FVKESK, per germline. The CDR3 contains 15 residues. Deletions cut 1 base from V and 0 bases from J, with 9 bases between. CDR3 region: CASSQGGRTNYGYTF. The CDR3, as DNA: TGTGCCAGCAGCCAAGGCGGCCGAACTAACTATGGCTACACCTTC.

This clone showed up just a few times. Other nucleotide sequences in the sample specify the same CDR3. This chain joins TRBV2 and TRBJ2-1; 13 nucleotides match TRBD2. Germline V gene data show CDR1 as SNHLY and CDR2 as FYNNEI. CDR3 length: 15 residues. The junction had 8 bases not matched to a gene; V was cut back by 6 bases and J by 9 bases. Written as DNA, the CDR3 is TGTGCCAGCAGGGTACTAGCGGGAGGGCCAGGTGAGCAGTTCTTC. This gives the protein CASRVLAGGPGEQFF.